The 22 T cell receptor beta chains below were found in one sample sequenced in a study of OX40 agonist ivuxolimab in advanced cancers. Assay: immunoSEQ multiplex PCR; the TCRdb copy retains only in-frame clones and omits some. The repertoire has around 89,000 clones, about nine tenths of them found once; the top ten carry 0.71%. Sequenced here: CD4+ or CD8+ T cells sorted from blood, sampled in a trial of the OX40 agonist ivuxolimab. These receptor sequences come from an adult with an advanced solid tumor such as melanoma, head and neck, liver or kidney cancer.

V is TRBV30 and J is TRBJ2-1; 11 positions match TRBD2. This CDR3 comprises 14 residues. J lost 7 bases, V lost 4 bases, and 6 bases had no gene match. Germline-derived CDR1 and CDR2 are GTSNPN and SVGIG (reference sequence). CDR3 residues: CAWNKLAGANEQFF. The CDR3 bases are TGTGCCTGGAACAAACTAGCGGGAGCTAATGAGCAGTTCTTC.

The V call is TRBV18, the J call TRBJ1-1; no clear D. Trimming took 6 bases from V and 5 from J, leaving 19 bases between them. From germline, CDR1 is KGHSH and CDR2 LQKENI. The CDR3 runs to 15 residues. The CDR3 DNA reads as TGTGCCAGCTCCCTGCTAGCCGTCGGGGTGACTGAAGCTTTCTTT. This gives the protein CASSLLAVGVTEAFF.

V usage is TRBV27 and J usage is TRBJ2-7; the match to TRBD1 covers 9 bases. The germline V gene has CDR1 MNHEY and CDR2 SMNVEV (reference sequence). The CDR3 has 14 residues. Trimming at V came to 2 bases and at J to 7 bases, leaving 6 bases not matched to a gene. Here the CDR3 reads CASSLPDRGGEQYF. As DNA, the CDR3 is TGTGCCAGCAGTTTACCAGACAGGGGGGGAGAGCAGTACTTC.

The rearrangement links TRBV9 to TRBJ2-5, with 12 positions matching TRBD1. This CDR3 has 16 residues. The trim removed 4 bases at V and 5 bases at J, leaving 9 bases unmatched. Per germline, CDR1 SGDLS and CDR2 YYNGEE. CDR3 sequence: CASSQPGTGGWETQYF. The CDR3 DNA is TGTGCCAGCAGCCAACCCGGGACAGGGGGCTGGGAGACCCAGTACTTC.

The chain joins TRBV6-1 to TRBJ1-4; unclear D gene. The V end was cut by 3 bases, the J end by 4 bases, with 12 bases between. This CDR3 is built from 15 residues. Germline CDR1 is MNHNS and CDR2 is SASEGT. The DNA for the CDR3 is TGTGCCAGCAGTGAGAGGACGGGCCTTAATGAAAAACTGTTTTTT. Protein: CASSERTGLNEKLFF.

The chain carries TRBV19 and TRBJ1-5; D ambiguous. Per the germline V gene, CDR1 is LNHDA and CDR2 is SQIVND (reference sequence). CDR3 length equals 18 residues. V was shortened by 7 bases and J by 2 bases, with 24 bases between the two germline ends. The CDR3 DNA sequence: TGTGCCAGTACCGATGGCCCCGTCACGAGGAGGGGCAATCAGCCCCAGCATTTT. This sequence encodes CASTDGPVTRRGNQPQHF.

This chain connects TRBV10-3 to TRBJ2-2, with D possibly being TRBD2 (6 bases). Trimming stripped 3 bases from V and 1 base from J, with 18 bases between. The CDR3 is 18 residues long. The germline CDR1 and CDR2 sequences are ENHRY and SYGVKD. This chain's CDR3 is CAISETTSSSRNTGELFF. The CDR3 DNA sequence: TGTGCCATCAGTGAAACCACTAGCTCCTCCCGGAACACCGGGGAGCTGTTTTTT.

The rearrangement joins TRBV19 to TRBJ1-1; TRBD1 aligns across 7 bases. This CDR3 is built from 16 residues. The V and J ends lost 6 bases and 0 bases, in that order; junction bases with no gene match: 10. From germline, CDR1 is LNHDA and CDR2 SQIVND (reference sequence). As DNA, the CDR3 is TGTGCCAGTAGCTCCCTAGGGGGCGGGATGAACACTGAAGCTTTCTTT. This codes for CASSSLGGGMNTEAFF.

The chain uses TRBV5-4 and TRBJ2-1; 7 bases agree with TRBD1. The CDR3 runs 15 residues. The germline V gene has CDR1 SGHNT and CDR2 YYREEE (reference sequence). The V segment lost 4 bases and the J segment 4 bases; nucleotides outside the gene matches: 8. This CDR3 reads CASSLTGIPYNEQFF. CDR3 nucleotide sequence: TGTGCCAGCAGCCTGACAGGGATCCCATACAATGAGCAGTTCTTC.

The chain employs TRBV5-4 and TRBJ2-3; D remains unclear. Between the trimmed V and J ends, which lost 3 bases and 4 bases, there was a span of 6 bases. The CDR3 is 12 amino acids. The germline V gene has CDR1 SGHNT and CDR2 YYREEE (reference sequence). The CDR3 loop reads CASSWFSDTQYF. The DNA of the CDR3 is TGTGCCAGCAGCTGGTTCTCAGATACGCAGTATTTT.

CDR3 nucleotide sequence: TGTGCCAGCAGCGCTGGGACTAGCGGGAGCACAGATACGCAGTATTTT. Its protein is CASSAGTSGSTDTQYF. V gene TRBV9 combines with J gene TRBJ2-3; 12 bases are a match to TRBD2. The CDR3 length is 16 residues. Germline V gene lookup returns CDR1 SGDLS and CDR2 YYNGEE. After removal of 3 bases from V and 0 bases from J, the junction contained 2 bases not matched to a gene.

The chain combines TRBV7-2 with TRBJ2-2; TRBD2 agrees at 10 bases. The CDR3 covers 17 residues. The ends lost 5 bases at V and 8 bases at J; junction bases unmatched: 14. Germline V CDR1 and CDR2: SGHTA, FQGNSA. The CDR3 DNA follows: TGTGCCAGCAGCATTCGACTAGCGGGTTCCTCCAAGGGGGAGCTGTTTTTT. The encoded protein is CASSIRLAGSSKGELFF.

CDR3 nucleotide sequence: TGCAGCGTTGAACTCCGGGACGGCTTATACGAGCAGTACTTC. Encoded protein: CSVELRDGLYEQYF. V and J are TRBV29-1 and TRBJ2-7; D is possibly TRBD1 or TRBD2 (5 bases each). The CDR3 totals 14 residues. V lost 2 bases, J lost 4 bases, and 15 bases lay in between. Germline lookup yields CDR1 SQVTM and CDR2 ANQGSEA.

This sequence joins TRBV6-5 and TRBJ2-3, with 7 bases fitting TRBD2. V gave up 2 bases and J gave up 6 bases; unmatched junction bases: 5. The CDR3 totals 14 residues. The germline gives CDR1 MNHEY, CDR2 SVGAGI. DNA for the CDR3: TGTGCCAGCAGTTACCGGGCGGGAGTGGATACGCAGTATTTT. Its protein product is CASSYRAGVDTQYF.

The rearrangement links TRBV11-2 to TRBJ2-3; 7 bases match TRBD2. CDR1 and CDR2 from the germline V gene are SGHAT and FQNNGV. The CDR3 length is 18 residues. Trimming at V came to 4 bases and at J to 6 bases, leaving 19 bases not matched to a gene. In DNA form, the CDR3 reads TGTGCCAGCAGCTCATCCACAGTCGGCGGGGGAACCGTGGATACGCAGTATTTT. This sequence encodes CASSSSTVGGGTVDTQYF.

This rearrangement joins TRBV28 to TRBJ1-5, with 8 bases lining up with TRBD1. The CDR3 extends over 15 amino acids. In germline, CDR1 is MDHEN, CDR2 SYDVKM. The V and J ends lost 10 bases and 2 bases, in that order; junction bases with no gene match: 10. In DNA form, the CDR3 reads TGTGCCATCTTCAAGACAGGGGAAGGCAATCAGCCCCAGCATTTT. As protein: CAIFKTGEGNQPQHF.

The chain carries TRBV9 and TRBJ2-7, with D possibly matching TRBD2 (5 bases). The V gene's germline CDR1 is SGDLS and CDR2 YYNGEE. The CDR3 is 14 amino acids. Trimming removed 3 bases from V and 1 base from J, with 11 bases in between. The CDR3 sequence is CASSASRGSYEQYF. DNA of the CDR3: TGTGCCAGCAGCGCTTCGAGAGGGTCCTACGAGCAGTACTTC.

This chain links TRBV6-6 with TRBJ1-1; D is ambiguous. The CDR3 contains 16 residues. Trimming removed 6 bases at V and 5 bases at J, with 22 bases between. The germline V gene has CDR1 MNHNY and CDR2 SVGAGI (reference sequence). This chain's CDR3 is CASSPRLTGVGTEAFF. DNA of the CDR3: TGTGCCAGCAGCCCTAGACTAACCGGTGTAGGAACTGAAGCTTTCTTT.

This chain links TRBV4-1 with TRBJ2-2, with D hard to call. With 1 base removed from V and 3 bases from J, the gap between germline ends came to 9 bases. The CDR3 has 15 residues. Germline V CDR1 and CDR2: MGHRA, YSYEKL. The CDR3 bases are TGCGCCAGCAGCCAAGTTGACTCATACACCGGGGAGCTGTTTTTT. This translates into CASSQVDSYTGELFF.

J is TRBJ2-7 and V is TRBV14; no clear D. The length of the CDR3 is 11 residues. Between the trimmed V and J ends, which lost 3 bases and 4 bases, there was a span of 4 bases. Per the germline V gene, CDR1 is SGHDN and CDR2 is FVKESK. The CDR3 sequence: CASSQHYEQYF. Here the CDR3 DNA reads TGTGCCAGCAGCCAGCATTACGAGCAGTACTTC.

The V and J genes are TRBV6-6 and TRBJ2-2, with 8 bases identical to TRBD1. The ends lost 6 bases at V and 4 bases at J; junction bases unmatched: 10. CDR1 is MNHNY, CDR2 SVGAGI, per germline (reference sequence). This CDR3 region has 16 residues. The CDR3 loop is CASRPHTGGITGELFF. The CDR3 nucleotides read TGTGCCAGCAGACCCCATACAGGGGGAATCACCGGGGAGCTGTTTTTT.

This rearrangement joins TRBV11-2 to TRBJ2-3; 8 bases align to TRBD2. Trimming at V came to 0 bases and at J to 4 bases, leaving 6 bases not matched to a gene. Germline V CDR1 and CDR2: SGHAT, FQNNGV. The CDR3 extends over 16 amino acids. The CDR3 sequence is CASSLDLAGGSDTQYF. CDR3 in DNA: TGTGCCAGCAGCTTAGATCTTGCGGGGGGTTCAGATACGCAGTATTTT.